A single sample is the source of the 21 T cell receptor beta chains below, sequenced in a study of blood T cell repertoires in COVID-19. Repertoires were generated with immunoSEQ multiplex PCR, while TCRdb's copy carries only in-frame clones and drops some. The sample has approximately 350,000 clones, around 83% seen once. Material: PBMCs or T cells enriched from blood (not recorded which). These receptors were obtained from a woman aged 50 to 60 who had recovered from COVID-19.

The chain combines TRBV18 with TRBJ2-5; a possible D gene is TRBD1 (5 bases). CDR3 length: 16 amino acids. CDR1 is KGHSH, CDR2 LQKENI, per germline. V lost 3 bases to trimming and J lost 3 bases, with 17 bases between them. CDR3 in amino acids: CASSPEIGQGEETQYF. Here the CDR3 DNA reads TGTGCCAGCTCACCCGAAATCGGTCAGGGCGAAGAGACCCAGTACTTC.

This chain joins TRBV18 and TRBJ2-1, with a possible D match to TRBD2 (5 bases). Trimming cost V 6 bases and J 5 bases, with 11 bases left between them. This CDR3 region has 13 residues. Germline V gives CDR1 KGHSH, CDR2 LQKENI. The CDR3 is CASSSGRNNEQFF. In DNA, the CDR3 is TGTGCCAGCTCCTCGGGAAGAAACAATGAGCAGTTCTTC.

V is TRBV19 and J is TRBJ1-2; 8 bases are a match to TRBD1. This CDR3 comprises 13 residues. The germline V gene has CDR1 LNHDA and CDR2 SQIVND (reference sequence). V shed 7 bases, J shed 8 bases, and the junction held 9 bases outside the gene matches. CDR3 nucleotide sequence: TGTGCCAGTACCTTAGGACAGGGATGGGGCTACACCTTC. The encoded protein is CASTLGQGWGYTF.

The V call is TRBV7-3, the J call TRBJ2-5; D uncertain. Germline CDR1 SGHTA, CDR2 FQGTGA. The CDR3 is 13 amino acids. Trimming left V 5 bases short and J 5 bases short, with 12 bases between. As DNA, the CDR3 is TGTGCCAGCAGCGGCCTCGTGGGCGAGACCCAGTACTTC. Protein: CASSGLVGETQYF. The complete variable domain, with remaining parts taken from reference TRBV7-3 and TRBJ2-5, reads GAGVSQTPSNKVTEKGKYVELRCDPISGHTALYWYRQSLGQGPEFLIYFQGTGAADDSGLPNDRFFAVRPEGSVSTLKIQRTERGDSAVYLCASSGLVGETQYFGPGTRLLVL.

This clone was seen once. At the DNA level, this CDR3 is encoded by other sequences in the same sample as well. V is TRBV9 and J is TRBJ1-1, with TRBD1 as a possible D gene (5 bases). This CDR3 spans 13 amino acids. Germline lookup yields CDR1 SGDLS and CDR2 YYNGEE. With 2 bases removed from V and 3 bases from J, the gap between germline ends came to 8 bases. CDR3 loop: CASSVAGYTEAFF. As DNA, the CDR3 is TGTGCCAGCAGCGTCGCAGGGTACACTGAAGCTTTCTTT.

The chain links TRBV3-1 (or the pseudogene TRBV3-2) to TRBJ2-5; D perhaps matches TRBD2 (6 bases). V was clipped by 0 bases and J by 3 bases, with 20 bases between them. Germline V gene data show CDR1 as LGHDT and CDR2 as YNNKEL (reference sequence). The CDR3 is made up of 18 amino acids. DNA for the CDR3: TGTGCCAGCAGCCAAGATTATCTTCCTTCGGCGGGGAAAGAGACCCAGTACTTC. Its translation: CASSQDYLPSAGKETQYF.

The chain joins TRBV6-1 to TRBJ1-6; TRBD1 might be the D (6 bases). V was cut by 1 base and J by 9 bases, with 13 bases left in between. This CDR3 has 15 residues. Germline V gives CDR1 MNHNS, CDR2 SASEGT. The CDR3 DNA reads as TGTGCCAGCAGTGAAGTTCAAGCGACAGGTTCACCCCTCCACTTT. Translation gives CASSEVQATGSPLHF.

The chain employs TRBV4-2 and TRBJ2-6; 7 bases fit TRBD1. Germline CDR1 is LGHNA and CDR2 is YNFKEQ. V was pared by 0 bases and J by 2 bases, with 1 base of the junction left unmatched. This CDR3 is 16 amino acids long. The CDR3 is CASSQETGTGANVLTF. The CDR3 DNA reads as TGTGCCAGCAGCCAAGAGACAGGGACTGGGGCCAACGTCCTGACTTTC.

The chain links TRBV2 to TRBJ1-3, with 10 bases matching TRBD1. In germline, CDR1 is SNHLY, CDR2 FYNNEI. The J segment lost 2 bases and the V segment lost 6 bases, leaving 4 bases of the junction unmatched. The CDR3 runs 15 residues. CDR3 nucleotide sequence: TGTGCCAGCAGCGCCGACAGGGGGCCTGGAAACACCATATATTTT. Encoded protein: CASSADRGPGNTIYF.

Remarks on this clone: Its ends do not fully match the called genes, so a read error is possible. The chain links TRBV5-6 to TRBJ2-7; perhaps TRBD1 as D (6 bases). The V gene's germline CDR1 is SGHDT and CDR2 YYEEEE. The CDR3 length is 11 residues. The DNA for the CDR3 is TGTGCCAGCAGCTCCGGACAGAGCAGGCACTTC. This translates into CASSSGQSRHF.

This clone was counted once. The chain couples TRBV2 to TRBJ1-1; 8 bases match TRBD1. Trimming took 6 bases from V and 4 from J; bases not matched to a gene: 10. The CDR3 runs 15 residues. Germline V lookup: CDR1 SNHLY, CDR2 FYNNEI. The CDR3 spells CASRGEQGVATEAFF. In DNA form, the CDR3 reads TGTGCCAGCAGGGGGGAACAGGGGGTAGCCACTGAAGCTTTCTTT. Using reference TRBV2 and TRBJ1-1 for the parts outside the CDR3, the full variable domain is EPEVTQTPSHQVTQMGQEVILRCVPISNHLYFYWYRQILGQKVEFLVSFYNNEISEKSEIFDDQFSVERPDGSNFTLKIRSTKLEDSAMYFCASRGEQGVATEAFFGQGTRLTVV.

This CDR3 is CASSIEAGGGAFF. Here the CDR3 DNA reads TGTGCCAGTAGTATAGAAGCCGGCGGCGGGGCTTTCTTT. The rearrangement joins TRBV19 to TRBJ1-1, with D unresolved. Between the trimmed V and J ends, which lost 0 bases and 11 bases, there was a span of 13 bases. The length of the CDR3 is 13 residues. CDR1 and CDR2 (germline): LNHDA, SQIVND (reference sequence).

V gene TRBV5-6 combines with J gene TRBJ1-3, with TRBD1 identical over 9 bases. Germline V CDR1 and CDR2: SGHDT, YYEEEE. The CDR3 contains 13 residues. Losses at the gene ends were 4 bases for V and 7 bases for J; bases not matched to a gene: 3. CDR3 sequence reads: CASSRDRVNTIYF. CDR3 in DNA: TGTGCCAGCAGCCGGGACAGGGTGAACACCATATATTTT.

V and J are TRBV4-2 and TRBJ1-5, with 12 bases that match TRBD1. Germline V gene sequence: CDR1 LGHNA, CDR2 YNFKEQ. The J segment lost 7 bases and the V segment lost 0 bases, leaving 7 bases of the junction unmatched. This CDR3 has 17 residues. The CDR3 loop is CASSQEAGQGARQPQHF. CDR3 bases: TGTGCCAGCAGCCAAGAGGCGGGACAGGGGGCACGACAGCCCCAGCATTTT.

The chain combines TRBV4-3 with TRBJ1-2; D not resolved. The CDR3 spans 14 residues. Germline lookup yields CDR1 LGHNA and CDR2 YSLEER. V shed 5 bases and J shed 4 bases, with 14 bases lying between them. CDR3 amino acids: CASSEGNAPYGYTF. CDR3 DNA: TGCGCCAGCAGCGAGGGAAACGCCCCCTATGGCTACACCTTC.

The rearrangement links TRBV20-1 to TRBJ1-2; unclear D gene. V was pared by 3 bases and J by 4 bases, with 6 bases between. CDR1 is DFQATT and CDR2 is SNEGSKA in the germline V gene (reference sequence). The CDR3 contains 11 residues. CDR3 sequence: CSASSSYGYTF. DNA for the CDR3: TGCAGTGCTAGTAGTAGCTATGGCTACACCTTC.

The V call is TRBV5-1, the J call TRBJ2-3, with TRBD1 matching 8 bases. Trimming took 4 bases from V and 0 from J; bases not matched to a gene: 10. CDR1 is SGHRS, CDR2 YFSETQ, per germline. This CDR3 has 17 amino acids. The chain's CDR3 is CASSRQGSRASTDTQYF. The CDR3 coding sequence is TGCGCCAGCAGCCGACAGGGGTCGCGGGCTAGCACAGATACGCAGTATTTT.

The chain uses TRBV5-6 and TRBJ1-2, with 8 positions matching TRBD1. The CDR3 length is 13 residues. The germline CDR1 and CDR2 sequences are SGHDT and YYEEEE. V trimming: 4 bases; J trimming: 5 bases; junction bases outside the gene matches: 4. The CDR3 reads CASSHRTGYGYTF. The CDR3 DNA sequence: TGTGCCAGCAGCCACCGGACAGGGTATGGCTACACCTTC.

This clone was observed a handful of times. J is TRBJ2-7 and V is TRBV11-2; tentatively, D is TRBD1 (5 bases). CDR3 length: 12 residues. Germline CDR1 and CDR2: SGHAT and FQNNGV. Between the trimmed V and J ends, which lost 7 bases and 3 bases, there was a span of 10 bases. CDR3 bases: TGTGCCAGCACCATGACAGACTACGAGCAGTACTTC. It specifies CASTMTDYEQYF.

The CDR3 protein is CASSQKRENSYNEQFF. The CDR3 DNA sequence: TGTGCCAGCAGCCAGAAGCGGGAGAACTCCTACAATGAGCAGTTCTTC. V is TRBV3-1 (or the pseudogene TRBV3-2) and J is TRBJ2-1; 8 positions match TRBD2. The J segment lost 0 bases and the V segment lost 3 bases, leaving 4 bases of the junction unmatched. CDR3 length equals 16 residues. Germline V gene lookup returns CDR1 LGHDT and CDR2 YNNKEL (reference sequence).

The chain is built from TRBV7-4 and TRBJ2-7, with 7 positions matching TRBD1. In germline, CDR1 is SGHVT, CDR2 SQSDAQ. CDR3 length: 16 amino acids. Losses at the gene ends were 5 bases for V and 3 bases for J; bases not matched to a gene: 13. The CDR3 sequence is CASSPKTGFNNYEQYF. The CDR3 bases are TGTGCCAGCAGCCCCAAGACAGGGTTTAACAACTACGAGCAGTACTTC.